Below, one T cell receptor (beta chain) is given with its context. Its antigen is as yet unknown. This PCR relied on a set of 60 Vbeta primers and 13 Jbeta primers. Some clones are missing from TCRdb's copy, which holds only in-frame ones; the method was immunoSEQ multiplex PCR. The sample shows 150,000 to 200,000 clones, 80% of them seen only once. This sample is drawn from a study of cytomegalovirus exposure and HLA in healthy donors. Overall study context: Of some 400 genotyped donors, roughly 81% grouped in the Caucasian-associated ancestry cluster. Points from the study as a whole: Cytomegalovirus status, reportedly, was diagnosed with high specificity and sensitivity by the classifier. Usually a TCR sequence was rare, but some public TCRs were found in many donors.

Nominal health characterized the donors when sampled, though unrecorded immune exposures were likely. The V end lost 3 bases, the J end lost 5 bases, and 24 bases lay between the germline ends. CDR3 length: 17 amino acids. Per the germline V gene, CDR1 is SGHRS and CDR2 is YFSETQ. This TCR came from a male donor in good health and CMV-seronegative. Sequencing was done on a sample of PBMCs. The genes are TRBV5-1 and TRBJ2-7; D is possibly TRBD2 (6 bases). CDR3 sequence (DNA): TGCGCCAGCAGCTCGCCGAGGACCGGGACTTCGGTGCACGAGCAGTACTTC. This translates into CASSSPRTGTSVHEQYF.